These 8 T cell receptor beta chains were sequenced from one sample in a study of tumor-infiltrating lymphocytes in oesophageal squamous cell carcinoma. Each CDR3 protein gets one entry after TCRdb re-called the PCR reads with MiXCR. The table has approximately 15,000 distinct CDR3 sequences, approximately 56% seen once. The source material was esophageal tumor tissue. All receptors come from a male donor with esophageal squamous cell carcinoma.

This clonotype is labeled medium-sized. V gene TRBV7-2 combines with J gene TRBJ2-5; TRBD1 matches 9 bases. CDR1 is SGHTA and CDR2 is FQGNSA in the germline V gene. The CDR3 spans 16 residues. After removal of 5 bases from V and 4 bases from J, the junction contained 11 bases not matched to a gene. CDR3 sequence (DNA): TGTGCCAGCAGCGCCTACAGGGGGCGCGGTCTAGAGACCCAGTACTTC. As protein: CASSAYRGRGLETQYF.

The V call is TRBV11-2, the J call TRBJ1-6; TRBD1 is a possible D gene (6 bases). The DNA end is more similar to TRBJ2-7, so the J call may be wrong. The CDR3 is made up of 18 amino acids. In germline, CDR1 is SGHAT, CDR2 FQNNGV. The DNA for the CDR3 is TGTGCCAGCAGCTTAGGTTTAGGGAATACCGGGACAAATTACGAGCAGTACTTC. Its translation is CASSLGLGNTGTNYEQYF.

CDR3 sequence reads: CSASGLGQAYNEQFF. The DNA of the CDR3 is TGCAGTGCGTCGGGTCTAGGACAGGCCTACAATGAGCAGTTCTTC. The chain combines TRBV20-1 with TRBJ2-1; TRBD1 matches at 7 bases. The germline V gene has CDR1 DFQATT and CDR2 SNEGSKA (reference sequence). This CDR3 has 15 amino acids. The V gene end was trimmed by 6 bases and the J gene end by 2 bases; junction bases not matched to a gene: 10.

The chain employs TRBV2 and TRBJ2-6; 10 nucleotides agree with TRBD1. Germline values: CDR1 SNHLY, CDR2 FYNNEI. With V trimmed by 6 bases and J by 0 bases, 11 bases remained unmatched. The CDR3 runs 19 residues. DNA for the CDR3: TGTGCCAGCAGATCTCCCGGGACAGGGGTCTCCTCTGGGGCCAACGTCCTGACTTTC. Its protein product is CASRSPGTGVSSGANVLTF.

V is TRBV12-3 or TRBV12-4 and J is TRBJ1-6; 9 nucleotides match TRBD1. V lost 3 bases to trimming and J lost 6 bases; unmatched junction nucleotides: 6. The CDR3 spans 16 residues. This chain's CDR3 is CASSLGQGDANSPLHF. The DNA of the CDR3 is TGTGCCAGCAGTTTGGGACAGGGAGATGCTAATTCACCCCTCCACTTT.

This clonotype has more than one count but fewer than ten. This chain joins TRBV7-2 and TRBJ2-3, with D unresolved. Deletions cut 1 base from V and 1 base from J, with 6 bases between. This CDR3 is built from 14 residues. The germline V gene has CDR1 SGHTA and CDR2 FQGNSA. Here the CDR3 DNA reads TGTGCCAGCAGCTTAGGCATAGGCACAGATACGCAGTATTTT. Its protein is CASSLGIGTDTQYF.

A remark on this clonotype: One end of the junction fails to match germline, which may point to a read error. The chain carries TRBV7-6 and TRBJ1-1, with D possibly being TRBD1 (6 bases). The germline gives CDR1 SGHVS, CDR2 FNYEAQ. This CDR3 has 15 residues. The CDR3 nucleotides read TGTGCCAGCGGGGGAAAGGGGGATTCAAGCGGGGAGCTGTATTTT. Encoded protein: CASGGKGDSSGELYF.

With regard to this clonotype: No conserved phenylalanine or tryptophan ends this CDR3, so it is likely a read error. Because the CDR3's place on the DNA is in doubt, the DNA is left out and the CDR3 is given as listed by TCRdb. The chain uses TRBV6-8 and TRBJ2-5; TRBD1 is the table's D call, not checked against the DNA. Looked up from germline, CDR1 is MNHGY and CDR2 is SAAAGT. The CDR3 is 16 amino acids in total, end residues counted. This chain's CDR3 is CASSSPGRNYGYTFGS.